This entry lists 13 T cell receptor beta chains sequenced from one sample in a study of T cell changes during pregnancy in multiple sclerosis. Profiled with immunoSEQ multiplex PCR; TCRdb holds only in-frame clones, not every one. The data contain approximately 130,000 clones, roughly 95% of them singletons. The sample in question was peripheral blood, obtained after pregnancy. These receptors all come from a female donor with multiple sclerosis, enrolled in a pregnancy study.

The chain joins TRBV2 to TRBJ1-1; 7 bases map to TRBD1. The CDR3 is 15 amino acids. Trimming cost V 2 bases and J 4 bases; bases outside gene matches: 7. The germline gives CDR1 SNHLY, CDR2 FYNNEI. CDR3 sequence (DNA): TGTGCCAGCAGTGAAACCCGACAGGGAAGCACTGAAGCTTTCTTT. Translation gives CASSETRQGSTEAFF.

CDR3 DNA: TGTGCCTGGAGTGTTGGTCAGGGAACGCAGTTCTTC. Protein: CAWSVGQGTQFF. The V call is TRBV30, the J call TRBJ2-1; TRBD1 might be the D (5 bases). The CDR3 consists of 12 residues. V was pared by 0 bases and J by 12 bases, with 12 bases between. The germline V gene encodes CDR1 GTSNPN and CDR2 SVGIG (reference sequence).

The chain joins TRBV27 to TRBJ2-3, with 8 bases fitting TRBD1. Trimming removed 6 bases from V and 3 bases from J; junction bases left unmatched: 8. Germline assignment: CDR1 MNHEY and CDR2 SMNVEV (reference sequence). The CDR3 length is 15 residues. In DNA form, the CDR3 reads TGTGCCAGCAGAACACAGGGGGTCGGGACAGATACGCAGTATTTT. Its protein is CASRTQGVGTDTQYF.

The CDR3: CASSLNRGWDGNTIYF. The CDR3 nucleotides are TGTGCCAGCAGCCTAAACAGGGGCTGGGATGGAAACACCATATATTTT. J is TRBJ1-3 and V is TRBV28, with 7 bases lining up with TRBD1. In germline, CDR1 is MDHEN, CDR2 SYDVKM. The junction had 11 bases not matched to a gene; V was cut back by 6 bases and J by 3 bases. This CDR3 region has 16 residues.

V gene TRBV7-3 combines with J gene TRBJ2-1; 10 nucleotides agree with TRBD1. Germline lookup yields CDR1 SGHTA and CDR2 FQGTGA. The CDR3 runs to 16 residues. V lost 3 bases, J lost 7 bases, and 9 bases stayed unmatched. The CDR3 sequence is CASSLQGTGAWNEQFF. The DNA for the CDR3 is TGTGCCAGCAGCTTGCAAGGGACAGGGGCTTGGAATGAGCAGTTCTTC.

The DNA for the CDR3 is TGTGCCAGCAGTCTGGGACAGGGGCGTGAGCAGTTCTTC. This encodes CASSLGQGREQFF. This rearrangement joins TRBV27 to TRBJ2-1; 10 bases line up with TRBD1. From germline, CDR1 is MNHEY and CDR2 SMNVEV (reference sequence). This CDR3 region has 13 residues. J lost 9 bases, V lost 5 bases, and 4 bases had no gene match.

CDR3 nucleotides: TGTGCCAGCAGCCTTGATCCGGGACAGGGGTATGGCTACACCTTC. Translation: CASSLDPGQGYGYTF. V is TRBV9 and J is TRBJ1-2; 10 nucleotides line up with TRBD1. Germline V gene lookup returns CDR1 SGDLS and CDR2 YYNGEE. After removal of 4 bases from V and 5 bases from J, the junction contained 8 bases not matched to a gene. CDR3 length equals 15 residues. The full variable domain, with the rest looked up from reference TRBV9 and TRBJ1-2, is DSGVTQTPKHLITATGQRVTLRCSPRSGDLSVYWYQQSLDQGLQFLIQYYNGEERAKGNILERFSAQQFPDLHSELNLSSLELGDSALYFCASSLDPGQGYGYTFGSGTRLTVV.

The rearrangement uses TRBV19 and TRBJ2-1; TRBD2 matches 8 bases. CDR3 length equals 15 residues. Trimming took 1 base from V and 5 from J; bases not matched to a gene: 4. CDR1 LNHDA and CDR2 SQIVND come from the germline V gene (reference sequence). CDR3 region: CASSIGSGGNNEQFF. Written as DNA, the CDR3 is TGTGCCAGTAGTATAGGCAGCGGGGGAAACAATGAGCAGTTCTTC.

V gene TRBV6-6 combines with J gene TRBJ1-5, with 8 nucleotides matching TRBD1. The ends lost 0 bases at V and 5 bases at J; junction bases unmatched: 6. CDR3 length: 16 amino acids. The germline gives CDR1 MNHNY, CDR2 SVGAGI (reference sequence). The CDR3 loop is CASSYSRGRIDQPQHF. The CDR3 region has the DNA TGTGCCAGCAGTTACTCCAGGGGGCGCATCGATCAGCCCCAGCATTTT.

This chain uses TRBV30 with TRBJ1-5; the match to TRBD1 covers 9 bases. The germline V gene encodes CDR1 GTSNPN and CDR2 SVGIG (reference sequence). V shed 3 bases and J 9 bases; nucleotides not matched to a gene: 15. The CDR3 consists of 16 residues. The CDR3 reads CAWSVGTGIVAGPQHF. The CDR3 coding sequence is TGTGCCTGGAGCGTCGGGACAGGGATTGTAGCCGGGCCCCAGCATTTT.

This clone has just one count. This chain links TRBV11-1 with TRBJ2-7, with D possibly matching TRBD2 (6 bases). From germline, CDR1 is SGHAT and CDR2 FQDESV (reference sequence). The CDR3 spans 14 residues. V dropped 5 bases and J dropped 0 bases, with 11 bases sitting between them. The CDR3 DNA reads as TGTGCCAGCAGCCGCGGGGCCAACTCCTACGAGCAGTACTTC. Amino acid sequence: CASSRGANSYEQYF.

This chain links TRBV6-5 with TRBJ2-7, with D maybe TRBD2 (7 bases). The ends were cut back, 0 bases at V and 7 bases at J, with 19 bases in the middle. This CDR3 spans 16 amino acids. Germline assignment: CDR1 MNHEY and CDR2 SVGAGI. The DNA of the CDR3 is TGTGCCAGCAGTTACTCGAGTATGGGGGGGCTCTCTGAGCAGTACTTC. This encodes CASSYSSMGGLSEQYF.

The rearrangement joins TRBV11-3 to TRBJ1-1, with D possibly matching TRBD1 (5 bases). From germline, CDR1 is SGHNT and CDR2 YENEEA. V shed 1 base and J shed 6 bases, with 12 bases lying between them. This CDR3 spans 14 amino acids. CDR3 amino acids: CASSLGAGSAEAFF. CDR3 nucleotide sequence: TGTGCCAGCAGCTTAGGCGCAGGGTCGGCTGAAGCTTTCTTT.